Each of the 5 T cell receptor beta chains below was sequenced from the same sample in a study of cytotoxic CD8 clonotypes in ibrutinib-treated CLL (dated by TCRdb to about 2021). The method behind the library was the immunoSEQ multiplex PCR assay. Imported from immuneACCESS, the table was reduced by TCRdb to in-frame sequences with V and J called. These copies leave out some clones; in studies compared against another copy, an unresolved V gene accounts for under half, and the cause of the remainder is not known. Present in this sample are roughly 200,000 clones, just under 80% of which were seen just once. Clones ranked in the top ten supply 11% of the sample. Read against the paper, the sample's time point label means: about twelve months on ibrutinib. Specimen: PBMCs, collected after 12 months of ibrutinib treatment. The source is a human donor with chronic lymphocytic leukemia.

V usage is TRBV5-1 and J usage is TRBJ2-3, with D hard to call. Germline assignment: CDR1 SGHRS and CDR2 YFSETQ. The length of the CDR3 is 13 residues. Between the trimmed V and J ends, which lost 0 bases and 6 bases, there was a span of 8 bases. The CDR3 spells CASSLEGSDTQYF. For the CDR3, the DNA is TGCGCCAGCAGCTTGGAGGGCAGCGATACGCAGTATTTT.

The CDR3 coding sequence is TGTGCCAGCAGCTCCCCTGGGAGGGGCGGGGACGAGCAGTACTTC. Protein product: CASSSPGRGGDEQYF. The rearrangement links TRBV6-5 to TRBJ2-7; TRBD2 matches 7 bases. V dropped 6 bases and J dropped 5; count of bases not matched to a gene: 13. This CDR3 contains 15 residues. CDR1 MNHEY and CDR2 SVGAGI come from the germline V gene.

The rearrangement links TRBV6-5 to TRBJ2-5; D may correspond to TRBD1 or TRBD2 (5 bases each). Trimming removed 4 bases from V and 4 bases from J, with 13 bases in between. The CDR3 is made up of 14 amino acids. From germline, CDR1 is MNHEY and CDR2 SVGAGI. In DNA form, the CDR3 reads TGTGCCAGCAGTTCCCGACAGAGGGTAGAGACCCAGTACTTC. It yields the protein CASSSRQRVETQYF.

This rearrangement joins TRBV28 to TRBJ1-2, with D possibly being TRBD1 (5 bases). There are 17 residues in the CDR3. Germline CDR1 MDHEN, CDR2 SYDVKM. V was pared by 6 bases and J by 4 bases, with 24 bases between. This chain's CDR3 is CASSQASAGPGGYGYTF. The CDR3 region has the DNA TGTGCCAGCAGCCAAGCCTCGGCCGGACCCGGGGGCTATGGCTACACCTTC.

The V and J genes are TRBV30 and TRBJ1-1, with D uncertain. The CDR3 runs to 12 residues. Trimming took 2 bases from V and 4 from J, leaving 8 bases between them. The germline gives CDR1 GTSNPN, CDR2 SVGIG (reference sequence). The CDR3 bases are TGTGCCTGGAGTCGGGGTTTCACTGAAGCTTTCTTT. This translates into CAWSRGFTEAFF.